The rows below give T cell receptor beta chains drawn from one sample of a study of glioma-infiltrating T cells. TCRdb redid the calling of the multiplex PCR reads with MiXCR, one entry per CDR3 protein. The sample consists of about 140,000 distinct CDR3 sequences, roughly two fifths of them appearing once. Material for sequencing was glioma tissue, nonneoplastic brain tissue, or PBMCs (not recorded which). Every receptor here comes from a human donor with low-grade glioma or glioblastoma, undergoing nonglioma brain surgery, or in good health (not recorded which). Both conserved end residues are part of each CDR3. A D gene is named only where the DNA matches it firmly. Size is stated for part of the rows, as once, few or many counts, or as a class when the clone is expanded.

j_call: TRBJ2-1
v_call: TRBV4-1
clone_size: .
d_call: .
cdr3_aa: CASSQDPSRDNEQFF
cdr3_nt: TGCGCCAGCAGCCAAGACCCATCCAGGGACAATGAGCAGTTCTTC

j_call: TRBJ2-2
v_call: TRBV6-1
clone_size: .
d_call: .
cdr3_aa: CASVSTGGAGELFF
cdr3_nt: TGTGCCAGCGTCTCGACAGGAGGCGCCGGGGAGCTGTTTTTT

j_call: TRBJ2-1
v_call: TRBV7-2
clone_size: few
d_call: TRBD1
cdr3_aa: CASSLDPGGRNEQFF
cdr3_nt: TGTGCCAGCAGCTTAGACCCAGGGGGTCGGAATGAGCAGTTCTTC

j_call: TRBJ2-1
v_call: TRBV7-9
clone_size: .
d_call: TRBD2
cdr3_aa: CASSLVSSGRASSYNEQFF
cdr3_nt: TGTGCCAGCAGCTTAGTATCTAGCGGGAGGGCGAGCTCCTACAATGAGCAGTTCTTC

j_call: TRBJ1-1
v_call: TRBV27
clone_size: many
d_call: .
cdr3_aa: CASSFPRGEAFF
cdr3_nt: TGTGCCAGCAGTTTTCCCCGGGGTGAAGCTTTCTTT

j_call: TRBJ2-2
v_call: TRBV24-1
clone_size: few
d_call: .
cdr3_aa: CATAMTGYTGELFF
cdr3_nt: TGTGCCACAGCTATGACAGGATACACCGGGGAGCTGTTTTTT

j_call: TRBJ2-1
v_call: TRBV7-8
clone_size: few
d_call: .
cdr3_aa: CASSLVDNEQFF
cdr3_nt: TGTGCCAGCAGCTTAGTAGACAATGAGCAGTTCTTC

j_call: TRBJ1-1
v_call: TRBV12-3/TRBV12-4
clone_size: .
d_call: TRBD1
cdr3_aa: CASRPTGGVAFF
cdr3_nt: TGTGCCAGCAGGCCCACAGGGGGAGTAGCTTTCTTT

j_call: TRBJ2-7
v_call: TRBV18
clone_size: .
d_call: TRBD1
cdr3_aa: CASSPGQEYEQYF
cdr3_nt: TGTGCCAGCTCACCGGGACAGGAGTACGAGCAGTACTTC

j_call: TRBJ2-3
v_call: TRBV20-1
clone_size: few
d_call: TRBD2
cdr3_aa: CSAGRREGTDTQYF
cdr3_nt: TGCAGTGCTGGCCGTCGGGAGGGCACAGATACGCAGTATTTT

j_call: TRBJ1-3
v_call: TRBV2
clone_size: .
d_call: .
cdr3_aa: CASSDGLSGGNTIYF
cdr3_nt: TGTGCCAGCAGTGATGGTTTGTCCGGAGGAAACACCATATATTTT

j_call: TRBJ1-2
v_call: TRBV7-9
clone_size: .
d_call: .
cdr3_aa: CASSPAGGGYTF
cdr3_nt: TGTGCCAGCAGCCCTGCTGGGGGAGGCTACACCTTC

j_call: TRBJ2-7
v_call: TRBV20-1
clone_size: few
d_call: .
cdr3_aa: CSAVRLYEQYF
cdr3_nt: TGCAGTGCTGTCAGGTTGTACGAGCAGTACTTC

j_call: TRBJ2-5
v_call: TRBV25-1
clone_size: many
d_call: TRBD1
cdr3_aa: CASRDDRGETQYF
cdr3_nt: TGTGCCAGCAGAGATGACAGGGGGGAGACCCAGTACTTC

j_call: TRBJ2-2
v_call: TRBV6-4
clone_size: .
d_call: TRBD2
cdr3_aa: CASSDGLAGTGELFF
cdr3_nt: TGTGCCAGCAGTGACGGTCTAGCGGGCACCGGGGAGCTGTTTTTT

j_call: TRBJ2-2
v_call: TRBV27
clone_size: .
d_call: .
cdr3_aa: CASSPRLRSNTGELFF
cdr3_nt: TGTGCCAGCAGTCCCCGTTTGAGGTCGAACACCGGGGAGCTGTTTTTT

j_call: TRBJ2-5
v_call: TRBV6-2/TRBV6-3
clone_size: .
d_call: .
cdr3_aa: CASSHRKGETQYF
cdr3_nt: TGTGCCAGCAGTCACAGAAAAGGAGAGACCCAGTACTTC

j_call: TRBJ2-3
v_call: TRBV29-1
clone_size: .
d_call: .
cdr3_aa: CSSRTGTDTQYF
cdr3_nt: TGCAGCTCCCGGACAGGCACAGATACGCAGTATTTT

j_call: TRBJ1-5
v_call: TRBV20-1
clone_size: .
d_call: .
cdr3_aa: CSASRTDQPQHF
cdr3_nt: TGCAGTGCTAGCAGGACTGATCAGCCCCAGCATTTT

j_call: TRBJ2-4
v_call: TRBV28
clone_size: .
d_call: .
cdr3_aa: CASSFWGQGAKNIQYF
cdr3_nt: TGTGCCAGCAGTTTCTGGGGCCAGGGGGCCAAAAACATTCAGTACTTC

j_call: TRBJ2-3
v_call: TRBV7-2
clone_size: many
d_call: TRBD2
cdr3_aa: CASSSGGTDTQYF
cdr3_nt: TGTGCCAGCAGCTCGGGGGGAACAGATACGCAGTATTTT